This note documents a single T cell receptor (beta chain) sequence. This clone has just a few counts. The target of this receptor is not known. The input lacks base qualities; no much larger clone sits a single base away. Participants in the prospective study were aged about 18 to 100 years, lived in over 20 United States geographic areas, and enrolled through a virtual design. To assign participants to cohorts, the prospective study relied on clinical history that participants themselves reported in a screening survey and a study questionnaire. Recovered participants in ImmuneRACE Cohort 3 were defined by two consecutive negative NP/OP PCR tests, clearance by a healthcare professional, or resolution of symptoms. In the prospective study, whole blood, serum and a nasopharyngeal or oropharyngeal swab were collected from each participant by mobile phlebotomists. Prospective study participants could optionally give additional blood draws and questionnaires over an approximately two-month period. Blood samples from the prospective study were shipped frozen or at room temperature prior to DNA extraction.

Reading from cysteine to phenylalanine, the CDR3 counts 14 amino acids. Only the CDR3 portion is preserved as DNA: 42 bases, with reading frame beginning at the first base. According to the germline V gene, CDR1 reads SNHLY and CDR2 reads FYNNEI. V and J are truncated by 3 bases and 4 bases respectively, leaving an intervening sequence of 9 bases. The immunoSEQ Assay, a bias-controlled multiplex PCR, was used to amplify TCRbeta CDR3 regions from genomic DNA. In the authors' own workflow: Within the assay, amplification of reference gene primers was used to estimate how many nucleated cells each sample contained. Sequence reads were collapsed and filtered to measure the absolute abundance of every unique TCRbeta CDR3 rearrangement. For each sample, productive Simpson clonality was calculated as the square root of Simpson's diversity index over productive rearrangements. The immuneACCESS repertoire file appears here via TCRdb, limited to in-frame rearrangements. These files lack a portion of the clones; in checked studies, under half of the deficit traces to unresolved V genes, and the cause of the others is not known. V and J calls and clone size are as listed in that table; D and trimming were resolved from the DNA. This sample comprises more than 450,000 clones, 87% of them detected only once. The ten top clones hold 0.7% of the sample.

These data belong to a study of blood T cell repertoires in COVID-19 (dated by TCRdb to the early 2020s). Study-wide context: Samples covering the acute and convalescent phases of COVID-19 were provided by collaborators in the United States, Italy and Spain. The material from the prospective study consisted of cDNA or gDNA derived from T cells, B-cell-depleted T cells, or PBMCs. The dataset comprised deeply sampled blood TCRbeta repertoires from subjects exposed to, actively infected with, or recovered from COVID-19. The repertoires were released in a freely available public database intended as a resource for research on the immune response to SARS-CoV-2. Samples were obtained from the ongoing ImmuneRACE study (first 160 participants) and from about 1,300 subjects provided by 6 global collaborators. Nearly every sample came with metadata listing a de-identified subject ID, COVID-19 status, age in years and sex. Where available, HLA class I and class II types were taken from metadata supplied by the sample provider and were not determined by assay-based typing.

The investigation overall reported the following: How much clinical and demographic metadata was included differed by source and by participant, and the metadata was provided uncurated.

Input material: PBMCs or T cells enriched from blood (not recorded which). The TCR was taken from a woman under 30 who had recovered from COVID-19. The chain links TRBV2 with TRBJ2-2, with the identity of the D gene unclear. The CDR3 reads as follows: CASSDPRFTGELFF. The DNA sequence reads TGTGCCAGCAGTGACCCCAGGTTCACCGGGGAGCTGTTTTTT.